The present entry profiles one TCR beta chain with its context. Its target is unknown. The junction departs from germline at one end; a sequencing error may be responsible. The germline CDR1 and CDR2 sequences are DFQATT and SNEGSKA (reference sequence). CDR3 length equals 13 residues. The data originate from a study of prognosis after radiotherapy for stage I lung cancer. The wider study: Operability status for all non-small cell lung cancer patients was recorded as medically inoperable. Notes on the study in general: Post-therapy Shannon entropy was lower in patients developing distant metastases following stereotactic body radiation therapy.

Multiplex PCR in two rounds served to amplify TCR beta CDR3 from genomic DNA. For every TRBV and TRBJ gene, a specific primer was used in first-round PCR. TCRdb itself ran the multiplex PCR reads through MiXCR, one entry per CDR3 protein. The sample shows 13,000 to 15,000 distinct CDR3 sequences, about 32% of them seen only once. For each of two time points, a roughly 6-milliliter draw of peripheral blood was taken. Material: PBMCs, obtained before or after stereotactic body radiation therapy (not recorded which). The TCR comes from a donor over 45 with non-small cell lung cancer. This chain uses TRBV20-1 with TRBJ1-5; the D gene is possibly TRBD1 (5 bases). CDR3 DNA: TGCAGTGCGATAACGACGGACAATCAGCCCCAGCACTTT. It translates to CSAITTDNQPQHF.